Below, 4 T cell receptor beta chains from the same sample are listed, as sequenced in a study of beta chain features in type 1 diabetes. Reverse transcription of all isolated RNA meant that expressed TCRB transcripts were sequenced. The repertoire was sequenced with immunoSEQ multiplex PCR; TCRdb's copy has only in-frame clones and lacks some. The top ten hold under 5% of the sample, which has a few hundred thousand clones, 27% seen once. The sequencing sample was made of central memory CD4+ T cells from blood. The receptors originated from a man aged 30-40 years in good health.

This clone showed up just once. V gene TRBV19 combines with J gene TRBJ2-5, with 7 bases lining up with TRBD2. This CDR3 contains 16 residues. Germline V lookup: CDR1 LNHDA, CDR2 SQIVND (reference sequence). After removal of 1 base from V and 4 bases from J, the junction contained 9 bases not matched to a gene. The CDR3 protein is CASSIGLALRTETQYF. CDR3 in DNA: TGTGCCAGTAGTATAGGACTAGCCCTACGGACAGAGACCCAGTACTTC.

The V gene is TRBV30, the J gene TRBJ2-7; 8 nucleotides line up with TRBD1. Looked up from germline, CDR1 is GTSNPN and CDR2 is SVGIG (reference sequence). Losses at the gene ends were 7 bases for V and 0 bases for J; bases not matched to a gene: 2. The CDR3 loop spans 12 amino acids. The CDR3 DNA reads TGTGCCTTTGGGACAGGCTCCTACGAGCAGTACTTC. Its protein product is CAFGTGSYEQYF.

This rearrangement joins TRBV29-1 to TRBJ2-2; tentative D call: TRBD1 (6 bases). CDR3 length: 11 amino acids. CDR1 is SQVTM, CDR2 ANQGSEA, per germline. The CDR3 DNA follows: TGCGTCGCGAGGGGGACCGGGGAGCTGTTTTTT. It specifies CVARGTGELFF.

The sample holds a few counts of this clone. The rearrangement uses TRBV7-9 and TRBJ2-3; 9 bases align to TRBD1. The J segment lost 9 bases and the V segment lost 4 bases, leaving 8 bases of the junction unmatched. CDR3 length equals 14 residues. Germline V lookup: CDR1 SEHNR, CDR2 FQNEAQ (reference sequence). DNA for the CDR3: TGTGCCAGCAGCTCACTCCGGGACAGGGACACGCAGTATTTT. Residues: CASSSLRDRDTQYF.